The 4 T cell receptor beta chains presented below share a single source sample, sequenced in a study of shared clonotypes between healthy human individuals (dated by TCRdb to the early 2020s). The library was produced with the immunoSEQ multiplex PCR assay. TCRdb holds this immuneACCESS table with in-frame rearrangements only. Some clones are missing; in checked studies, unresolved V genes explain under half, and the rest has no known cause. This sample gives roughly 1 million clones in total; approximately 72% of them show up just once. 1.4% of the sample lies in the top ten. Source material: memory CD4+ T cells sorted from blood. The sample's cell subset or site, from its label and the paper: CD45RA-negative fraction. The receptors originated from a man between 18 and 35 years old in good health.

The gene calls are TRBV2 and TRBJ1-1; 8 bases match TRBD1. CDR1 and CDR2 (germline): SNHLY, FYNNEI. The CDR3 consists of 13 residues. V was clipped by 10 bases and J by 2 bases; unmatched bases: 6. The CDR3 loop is CATQTGANTEAFF. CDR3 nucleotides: TGTGCCACCCAGACAGGGGCCAACACTGAAGCTTTCTTT.

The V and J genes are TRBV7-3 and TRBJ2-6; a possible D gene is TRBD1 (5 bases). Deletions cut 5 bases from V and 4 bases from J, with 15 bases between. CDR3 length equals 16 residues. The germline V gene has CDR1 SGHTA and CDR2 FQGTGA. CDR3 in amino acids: CASSRSGRGGANVLTF. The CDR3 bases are TGTGCCAGCAGCAGATCAGGAAGGGGCGGGGCCAACGTCCTGACTTTC.

This chain's CDR3 is CASSTQGFRNTGELFF. The CDR3 DNA is TGTGCCAGCAGCACCCAGGGCTTTAGGAACACCGGGGAGCTGTTTTTT. The V gene is TRBV5-4, the J gene TRBJ2-2; D perhaps matches TRBD1 (5 bases). The CDR3 consists of 16 residues. Per the germline V gene, CDR1 is SGHNT and CDR2 is YYREEE (reference sequence). V gave up 4 bases and J gave up 1 base, with 14 bases separating them.

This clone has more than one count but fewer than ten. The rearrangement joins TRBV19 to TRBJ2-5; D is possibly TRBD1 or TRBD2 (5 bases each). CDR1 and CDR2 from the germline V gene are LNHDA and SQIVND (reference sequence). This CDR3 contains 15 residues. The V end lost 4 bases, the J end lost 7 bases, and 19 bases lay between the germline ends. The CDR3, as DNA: TGTGCCAGTAGTACATCCGGGACGGGGCGTGGGACCCAGTACTTC. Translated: CASSTSGTGRGTQYF.